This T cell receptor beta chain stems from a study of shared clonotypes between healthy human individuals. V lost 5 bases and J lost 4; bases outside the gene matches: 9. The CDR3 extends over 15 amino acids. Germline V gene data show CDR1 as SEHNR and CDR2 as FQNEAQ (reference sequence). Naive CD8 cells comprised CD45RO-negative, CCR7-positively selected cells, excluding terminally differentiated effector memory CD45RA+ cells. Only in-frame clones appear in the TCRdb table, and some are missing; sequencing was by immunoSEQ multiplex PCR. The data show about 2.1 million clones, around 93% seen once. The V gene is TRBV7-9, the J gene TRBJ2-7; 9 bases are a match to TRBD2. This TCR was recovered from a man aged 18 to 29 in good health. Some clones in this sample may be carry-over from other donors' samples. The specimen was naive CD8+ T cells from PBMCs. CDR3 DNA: TGTGCCAGCAGCGCCCTACTAGCGGGCCCATACGAGCAGTACTTC. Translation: CASSALLAGPYEQYF.